This T cell receptor beta chain was found in a study of human T cells and chemical hapten exposure. Study summary: Weekly diphenylcyclopropenone doses were given to patients' scalps across the roughly 25-week study.

This clonotype was observed at least ten times. Its matching antigen is unknown. As for time point: patch test 2, 6 weeks after DPC sensitization. Treatment in this sample: therapeutic diphenylcyclopropenone sensitization with weekly scalp DPC. General observations from the study: Patch test score rose with PT1 expanded TCRs, significant at 8, 16, 32, not 4.

The junction had 6 bases not matched to a gene; V was cut back by 0 bases and J by 9 bases. The CDR3 sequence is 14 residues long. Germline V lookup: CDR1 DFQATT, CDR2 SNEGSKA (reference sequence). Individual cDNA molecules received unique molecular identifiers in the library. TCRdb analysed the RACE reads with MiXCR anew, one entry per CDR3 protein. The sample carries roughly 24,000 distinct CDR3 sequences, around 10% recorded once. This chain uses TRBV20-1 with TRBJ2-1; 9 bases align to TRBD1. Material: whole blood, obtained in connection with sensitization to the hapten diphenylcyclopropenone (DPC). The origin of this receptor is a man aged 30 to 39 with alopecia areata. Some clones in this sample may be carry-over from other donors' samples. The CDR3: CSARDNRGPSEQFF. The CDR3 region has the DNA TGCAGTGCTAGAGACAACAGGGGGCCTTCTGAGCAGTTCTTC.